This record covers a single TCR beta chain. Its matching antigen is unknown. The repertoire was sequenced with immunoSEQ multiplex PCR; TCRdb's copy has only in-frame clones and lacks some. The sample lists about 12,000 clones, approximately 83% occurring once. The record originates from a study of tumor-infiltrating lymphocytes in localized non-small cell lung cancer. Overall study findings and caveats: Higher tumor T cell infiltration than in uninvolved lung was supported by TCRbeta sequencing. T-cell fraction did not differ between immunotypes IM1 and IM2. Each assay used a separate piece of the same tissue.

This CDR3 has 13 residues. Trimming left V 4 bases short and J 5 bases short, with 10 bases between. Germline V CDR1 and CDR2: SGHDN, FVKESK. What was sequenced was uninvolved lung tissue not adjacent to the tumor. This sequence originates from a human donor with non-small cell lung cancer. V gene TRBV14 combines with J gene TRBJ2-3; D is unclear. The CDR3, as DNA: TGTGCCAGCAGCCCCTCTATGGTAGATACGCAGTATTTT. It yields the protein CASSPSMVDTQYF. The complete variable domain, with remaining parts taken from reference TRBV14 and TRBJ2-3, reads EAGVTQFPSHSVIEKGQTVTLRCDPISGHDNLYWYRRVMGKEIKFLLHFVKESKQDESGMPNNRFLAERTGGTYSTLKVQPAELEDSGVYFCASSPSMVDTQYFGPGTRLTVL.